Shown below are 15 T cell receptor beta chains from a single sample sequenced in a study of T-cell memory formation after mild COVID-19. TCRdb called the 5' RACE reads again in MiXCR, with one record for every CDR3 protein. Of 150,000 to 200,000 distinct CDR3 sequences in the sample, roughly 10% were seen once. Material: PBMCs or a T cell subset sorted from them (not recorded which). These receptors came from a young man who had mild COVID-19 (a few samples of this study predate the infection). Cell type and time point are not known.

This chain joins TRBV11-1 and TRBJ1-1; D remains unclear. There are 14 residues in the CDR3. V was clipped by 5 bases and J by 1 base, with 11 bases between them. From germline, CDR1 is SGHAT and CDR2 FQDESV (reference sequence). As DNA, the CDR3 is TGTGCCAGCAGCCAACAAACTGGGAACACTGAAGCTTTCTTT. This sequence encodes CASSQQTGNTEAFF.

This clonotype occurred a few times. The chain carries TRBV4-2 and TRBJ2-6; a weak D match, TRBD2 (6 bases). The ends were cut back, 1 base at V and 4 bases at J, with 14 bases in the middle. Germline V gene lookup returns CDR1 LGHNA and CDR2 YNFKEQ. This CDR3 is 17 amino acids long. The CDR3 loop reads CASSQVAGFGGANVLTF. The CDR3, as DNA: TGTGCCAGCAGCCAAGTGGCGGGATTTGGCGGGGCCAACGTCCTGACTTTC.

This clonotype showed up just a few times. DNA of the CDR3: TGTGCCAGCAGTGAAGGGGTGGCGGAGAGAAATGAAAAACTGTTTTTT. Its protein product is CASSEGVAERNEKLFF. The chain combines TRBV2 with TRBJ1-4; D is ambiguous. V shed 1 base and J shed 5 bases, with 14 bases lying between them. CDR1 is SNHLY, CDR2 FYNNEI, per germline. CDR3 length: 16 amino acids.

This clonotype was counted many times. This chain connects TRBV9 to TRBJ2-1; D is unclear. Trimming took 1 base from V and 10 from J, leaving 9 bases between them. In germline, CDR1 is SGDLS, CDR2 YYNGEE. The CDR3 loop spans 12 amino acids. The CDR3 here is CASSVSEVEQFF. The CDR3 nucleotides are TGTGCCAGCAGCGTATCAGAGGTCGAGCAGTTCTTC.

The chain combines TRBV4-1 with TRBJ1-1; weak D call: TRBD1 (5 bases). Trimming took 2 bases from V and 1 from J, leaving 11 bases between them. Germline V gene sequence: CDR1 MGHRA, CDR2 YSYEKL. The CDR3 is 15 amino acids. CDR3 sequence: CASSQMGLKNTEAFF. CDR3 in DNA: TGCGCCAGCAGCCAAATGGGACTAAAGAACACTGAAGCTTTCTTT.

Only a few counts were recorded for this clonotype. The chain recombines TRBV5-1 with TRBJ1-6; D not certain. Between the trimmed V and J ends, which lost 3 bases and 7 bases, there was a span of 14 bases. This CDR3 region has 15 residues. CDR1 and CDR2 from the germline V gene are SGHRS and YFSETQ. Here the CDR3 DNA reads TGCGCCAGCAGCTCCCGGGTCCAGGACAATTCACCCCTCCACTTT. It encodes CASSSRVQDNSPLHF.

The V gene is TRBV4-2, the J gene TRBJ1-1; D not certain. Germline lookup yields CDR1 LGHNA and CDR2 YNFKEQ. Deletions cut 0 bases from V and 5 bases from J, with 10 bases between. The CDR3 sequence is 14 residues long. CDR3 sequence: CASSQDYSKTEAFF. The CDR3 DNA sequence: TGTGCCAGCAGCCAAGATTATTCGAAGACTGAAGCTTTCTTT.

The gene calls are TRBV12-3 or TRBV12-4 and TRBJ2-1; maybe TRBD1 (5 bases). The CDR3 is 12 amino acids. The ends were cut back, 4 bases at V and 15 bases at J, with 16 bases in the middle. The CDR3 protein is CASSSGPRAPFF. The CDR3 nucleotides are TGTGCCAGCAGTTCAGGACCCAGGGCACCGTTCTTC.

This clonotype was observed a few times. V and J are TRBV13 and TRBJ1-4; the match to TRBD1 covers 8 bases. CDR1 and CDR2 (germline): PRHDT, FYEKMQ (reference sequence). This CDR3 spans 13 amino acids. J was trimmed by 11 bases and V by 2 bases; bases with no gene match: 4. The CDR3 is CASSLRRGQKLFF. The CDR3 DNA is TGTGCCAGCAGCTTACGCAGGGGGCAGAAACTGTTTTTT.

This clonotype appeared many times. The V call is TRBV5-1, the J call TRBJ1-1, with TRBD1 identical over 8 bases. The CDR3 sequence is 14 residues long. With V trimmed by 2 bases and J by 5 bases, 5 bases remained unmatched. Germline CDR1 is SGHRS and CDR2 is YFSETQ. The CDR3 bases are TGCGCCAGCAGCTTCGATACAGGGGGGACTGAAGCTTTCTTT. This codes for CASSFDTGGTEAFF.

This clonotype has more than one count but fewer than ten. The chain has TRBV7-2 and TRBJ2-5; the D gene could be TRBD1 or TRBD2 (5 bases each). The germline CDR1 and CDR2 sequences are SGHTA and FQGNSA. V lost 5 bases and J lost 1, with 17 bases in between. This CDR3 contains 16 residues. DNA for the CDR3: TGTGCCAGCAGCCAGACGGGTTCGGGGCTCCAAGAGACCCAGTACTTC. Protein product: CASSQTGSGLQETQYF.

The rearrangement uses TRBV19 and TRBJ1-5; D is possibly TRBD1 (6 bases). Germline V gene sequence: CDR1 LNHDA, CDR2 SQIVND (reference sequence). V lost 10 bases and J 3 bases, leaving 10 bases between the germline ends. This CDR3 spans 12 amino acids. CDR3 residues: CATGQLNQPQHF. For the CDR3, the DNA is TGTGCCACCGGACAGCTCAATCAGCCCCAGCATTTT. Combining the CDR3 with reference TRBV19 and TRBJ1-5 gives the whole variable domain DGGITQSPKYLFRKEGQNVTLSCEQNLNHDAMYWYRQDPGQGLRLIYYSQIVNDFQKGDIAEGYSVSREKKESFPLTVTSAQKNPTAFYLCATGQLNQPQHFGDGTRLSIL.

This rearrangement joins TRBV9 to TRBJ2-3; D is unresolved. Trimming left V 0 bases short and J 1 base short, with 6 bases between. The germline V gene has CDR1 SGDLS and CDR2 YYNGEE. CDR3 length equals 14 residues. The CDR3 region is CASSVDRGTDTQYF. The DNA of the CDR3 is TGTGCCAGCAGCGTAGACCGAGGCACAGATACGCAGTATTTT.

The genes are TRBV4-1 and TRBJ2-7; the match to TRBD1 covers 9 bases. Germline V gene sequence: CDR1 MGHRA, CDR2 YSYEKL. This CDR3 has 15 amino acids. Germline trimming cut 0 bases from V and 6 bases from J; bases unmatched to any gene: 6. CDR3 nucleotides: TGCGCCAGCAGCCAAGATCTACAGGGGGCAGGCGAGCAGTACTTC. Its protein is CASSQDLQGAGEQYF.

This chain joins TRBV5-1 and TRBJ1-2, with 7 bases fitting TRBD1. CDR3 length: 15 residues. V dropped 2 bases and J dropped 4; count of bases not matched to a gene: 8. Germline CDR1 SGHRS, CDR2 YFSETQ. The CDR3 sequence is CASSLRNRDSYGYTF. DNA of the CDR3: TGCGCCAGCAGCTTACGCAACCGGGACAGCTATGGCTACACCTTC.